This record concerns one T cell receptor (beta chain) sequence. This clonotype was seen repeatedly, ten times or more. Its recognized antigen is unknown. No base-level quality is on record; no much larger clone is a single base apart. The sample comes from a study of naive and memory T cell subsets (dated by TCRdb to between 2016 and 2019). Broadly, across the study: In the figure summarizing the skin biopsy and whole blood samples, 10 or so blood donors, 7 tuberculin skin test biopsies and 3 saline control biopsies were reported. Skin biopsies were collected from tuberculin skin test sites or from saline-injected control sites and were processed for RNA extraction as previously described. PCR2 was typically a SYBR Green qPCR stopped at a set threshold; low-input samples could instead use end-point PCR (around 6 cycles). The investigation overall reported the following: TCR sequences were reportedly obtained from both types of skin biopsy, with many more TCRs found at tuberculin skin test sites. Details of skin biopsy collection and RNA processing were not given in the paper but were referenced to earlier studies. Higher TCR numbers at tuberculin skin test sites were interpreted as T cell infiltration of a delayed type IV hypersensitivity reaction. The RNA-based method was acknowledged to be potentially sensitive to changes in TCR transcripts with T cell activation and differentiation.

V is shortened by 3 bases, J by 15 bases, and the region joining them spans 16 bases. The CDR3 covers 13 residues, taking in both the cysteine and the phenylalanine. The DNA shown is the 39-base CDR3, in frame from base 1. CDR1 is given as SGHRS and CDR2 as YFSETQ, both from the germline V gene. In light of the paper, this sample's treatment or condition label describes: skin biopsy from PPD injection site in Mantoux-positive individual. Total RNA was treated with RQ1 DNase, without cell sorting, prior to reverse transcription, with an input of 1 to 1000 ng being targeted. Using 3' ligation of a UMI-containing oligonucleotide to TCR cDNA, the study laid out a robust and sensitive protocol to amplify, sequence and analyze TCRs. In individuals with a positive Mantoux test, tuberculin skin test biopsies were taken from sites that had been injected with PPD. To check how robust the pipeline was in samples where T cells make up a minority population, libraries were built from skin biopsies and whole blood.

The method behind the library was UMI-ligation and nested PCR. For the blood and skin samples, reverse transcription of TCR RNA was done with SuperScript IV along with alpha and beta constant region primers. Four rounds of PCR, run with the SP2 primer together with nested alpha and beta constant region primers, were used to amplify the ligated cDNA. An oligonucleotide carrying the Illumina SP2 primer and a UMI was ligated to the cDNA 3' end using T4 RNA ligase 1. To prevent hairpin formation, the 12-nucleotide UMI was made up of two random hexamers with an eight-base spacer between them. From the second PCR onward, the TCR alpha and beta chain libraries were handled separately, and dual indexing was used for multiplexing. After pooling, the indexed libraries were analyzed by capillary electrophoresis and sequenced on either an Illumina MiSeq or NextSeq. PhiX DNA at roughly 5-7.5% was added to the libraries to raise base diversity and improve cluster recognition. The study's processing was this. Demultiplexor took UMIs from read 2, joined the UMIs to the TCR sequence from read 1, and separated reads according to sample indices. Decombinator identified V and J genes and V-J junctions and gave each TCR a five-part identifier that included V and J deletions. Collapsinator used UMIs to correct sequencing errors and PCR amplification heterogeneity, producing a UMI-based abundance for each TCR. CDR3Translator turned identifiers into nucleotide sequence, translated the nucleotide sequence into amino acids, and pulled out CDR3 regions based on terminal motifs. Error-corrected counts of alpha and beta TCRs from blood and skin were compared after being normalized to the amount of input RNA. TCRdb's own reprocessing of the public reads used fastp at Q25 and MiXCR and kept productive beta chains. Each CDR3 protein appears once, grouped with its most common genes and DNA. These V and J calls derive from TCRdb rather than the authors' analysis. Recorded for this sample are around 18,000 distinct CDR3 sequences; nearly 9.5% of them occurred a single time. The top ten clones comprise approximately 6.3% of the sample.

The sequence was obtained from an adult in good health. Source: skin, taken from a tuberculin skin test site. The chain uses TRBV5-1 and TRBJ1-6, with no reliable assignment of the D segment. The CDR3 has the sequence CASSSTGPQLLHF. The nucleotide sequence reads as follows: TGCGCCAGCAGCTCCACCGGGCCCCAACTCCTCCACTTT. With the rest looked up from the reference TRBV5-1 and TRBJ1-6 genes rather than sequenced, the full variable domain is KAGVTQTPRYLIKTRGQQVTLSCSPISGHRSVSWYQQTPGQGLQFLFEYFSETQRNKGNFPGRFSGRQFSNSRSEMNVSTLELGDSALYLCASSSTGPQLLHFGNGTRLTVT.